What follows is one T cell receptor (beta chain) and its context. This sample is part of a study of brain T cells in children with intractable seizures. The CDR3 totals 17 residues. TCRdb's table, derived via immunoSEQ multiplex PCR, lists solely in-frame clones and lacks some. The profile covers about 350,000 clones, with approximately 93% appearing a single time and around 5% taken by the ten largest. Time point denoted: blood from clinic visit 5 months post-surgery; TSC patient then seizure free. Sequencing was limited to surgery cases with top T cell transcript signatures in brain tissue. The chain uses TRBV21-1 and TRBJ1-1; the DNA was not compared with TRBD1, the D call given in the table. TRBV21-1 is designated a pseudogene. The sequenced sample was peripheral blood, obtained about 5 months after surgery. The clonotype originates from a boy younger than two with tuberous sclerosis and intractable seizures. Here the CDR3 reads CASSKAVPIDKNTEAFF. The CDR3 bases are TGTGCCAGCAGCAAAGCTGTCCCCATAGACAAGAACACTGAAGCTTTCTTT.